This T cell receptor beta chain was sequenced for a study of T cells after yellow fever vaccination. Study-wide points: A small share of clonotypes appeared in both CD4 and CD8 compartments. A weaker secondary response peaked on day 5, the primary on day 15.

This clonotype was detected ten times or more. Its cognate antigen is unknown. TCRdb independently ran MiXCR on the 5' RACE reads; one entry per CDR3 protein. This table holds roughly 120,000 distinct CDR3 sequences, around 8% found once. This CDR3 is 15 amino acids long. In germline, CDR1 is LGHNA, CDR2 YNFKEQ. Trimming cost V 1 base and J 0 bases; bases outside gene matches: 2. This material consisted of CD8+ T cells sorted from PBMCs, taken 45 days after the yellow fever booster vaccination. The receptor was isolated from a man younger than 40 who received the YFV17D yellow fever vaccine. The rearrangement joins TRBV4-2 to TRBJ2-7; TRBD2 agrees at 8 bases. The CDR3 coding sequence is TGTGCCAGCAGCCAAGGACTAGCGAGCTCCTACGAGCAGTACTTC. This codes for CASSQGLASSYEQYF.